These T cell receptor beta chains were read from a single sample in a study of T cells of healthy individuals. TCRdb fed the 5' RACE reads into MiXCR, producing one record per CDR3 protein. The sample comprises approximately 58,000 distinct CDR3 sequences, approximately 15% of which are singletons, and roughly a sixth rests with the top ten. All receptors derive from a human donor in good health. CDR3s include the opening cysteine and the closing phenylalanine or tryptophan. The order of the fields is D gene, V gene, clone size, J gene, CDR3 DNA, CDR3 protein. A D gene is named only where the DNA matches it firmly. Rows give clone size only sometimes, using once, few, many, or a class for an expanded clone.

d_call: NA
v_call: TRBV3-1
clone_size: NA
j_call: TRBJ2-6
cdr3_nt: TGTGCCAGCAGCCCCCTCCCCCCTGGGGCCAACGTCCTGACTTTC
cdr3_aa: CASSPLPPGANVLTF

d_call: NA
v_call: TRBV4-1
clone_size: few
j_call: TRBJ2-3
cdr3_nt: TGCGCCAGCAGCCAGGAAACAGTGGATGGCACAGATACGCAGTATTTT
cdr3_aa: CASSQETVDGTDTQYF

d_call: NA
v_call: TRBV9
clone_size: few
j_call: TRBJ2-1
cdr3_nt: TGTGCCAGCAGCCTCGCAGGGAGCTCCTACAATGAGCAGTTCTTC
cdr3_aa: CASSLAGSSYNEQFF

d_call: NA
v_call: TRBV2
clone_size: NA
j_call: TRBJ2-3
cdr3_nt: TGTGCCAGCGGGGGTAAGAAGGCAGATACGCAGTATTTT
cdr3_aa: CASGGKKADTQYF

d_call: NA
v_call: TRBV7-9
clone_size: many
j_call: TRBJ2-4
cdr3_nt: TGTGCCAGCAGTTTACATCAAAACATTCAGTACTTC
cdr3_aa: CASSLHQNIQYF

d_call: TRBD2
v_call: TRBV29-1
clone_size: many
j_call: TRBJ2-7
cdr3_nt: TGCAGCGTTGAGGGGGGGATCTCCTACGAGCAGTACTTC
cdr3_aa: CSVEGGISYEQYF

d_call: NA
v_call: TRBV6-4
clone_size: many
j_call: TRBJ2-2
cdr3_nt: TGTGCCAGCAGTGTATCGTTGAGGGGACACGGGGAGCTGTTTTTT
cdr3_aa: CASSVSLRGHGELFF

d_call: NA
v_call: TRBV20-1
clone_size: NA
j_call: TRBJ2-3
cdr3_nt: TGCAGTGTCTTTCGCGGCAGCACAGATACGCAGTATTTT
cdr3_aa: CSVFRGSTDTQYF

d_call: TRBD1
v_call: TRBV24-1
clone_size: many
j_call: TRBJ2-1
cdr3_nt: TGTGCCACCAGCCAGGGGGATTCCTACAATGAGCAGTTCTTC
cdr3_aa: CATSQGDSYNEQFF

d_call: NA
v_call: TRBV11-2
clone_size: few
j_call: TRBJ2-5
cdr3_nt: TGTGCCAGCACCTTAGCGTGGGGGCCGGAGACCCAGTACTTC
cdr3_aa: CASTLAWGPETQYF

d_call: TRBD1
v_call: TRBV18
clone_size: many
j_call: TRBJ2-2
cdr3_nt: TGTGCCAGCTCAGACAGGGGGAACACCGGGGAGCTGTTTTTT
cdr3_aa: CASSDRGNTGELFF

d_call: NA
v_call: TRBV10-3
clone_size: few
j_call: TRBJ2-7
cdr3_nt: TGTGCCATCAGTGATTGGGGGTCCTACGAGCAGTACTTC
cdr3_aa: CAISDWGSYEQYF

d_call: NA
v_call: TRBV24-1
clone_size: NA
j_call: TRBJ2-4
cdr3_nt: TGTGCCACCAGTGATGGCGCAGAACCGGCCAAAAACATTCAGTACTTC
cdr3_aa: CATSDGAEPAKNIQYF

d_call: TRBD2
v_call: TRBV20-1
clone_size: few
j_call: TRBJ2-7
cdr3_nt: TGCAGTGCTAGAGGTTTTGGTAGCGGGACAAACTACGAGCAGTACTTC
cdr3_aa: CSARGFGSGTNYEQYF

d_call: NA
v_call: TRBV3-1
clone_size: many
j_call: TRBJ2-7
cdr3_nt: TGTGCCAGCAGCCAAGATCTTGGAGGCGCGGAAACCTACGAGCAGTACTTC
cdr3_aa: CASSQDLGGAETYEQYF

d_call: NA
v_call: TRBV4-2
clone_size: NA
j_call: TRBJ2-3
cdr3_nt: TGTGCCAGCAGCCAAGCGGGTGGTGATGGAGATACGCAGTATTTT
cdr3_aa: CASSQAGGDGDTQYF

d_call: NA
v_call: TRBV7-2
clone_size: NA
j_call: TRBJ1-1
cdr3_nt: TGTGCCAGCAGCTTATTTCCCCCGGGGAGCAACACTGAAGCTTTCTTT
cdr3_aa: CASSLFPPGSNTEAFF

d_call: NA
v_call: TRBV20-1
clone_size: many
j_call: TRBJ1-4
cdr3_nt: TGCAGTGCTAGAGATGGGAGGGAACCAGAAAAACTGTTTTTT
cdr3_aa: CSARDGREPEKLFF

d_call: NA
v_call: TRBV5-5
clone_size: many
j_call: TRBJ1-1
cdr3_nt: TGTGCCAGCAGCTTGAGGGGGGTCAACACTGAAGCTTTCTTT
cdr3_aa: CASSLRGVNTEAFF

d_call: NA
v_call: TRBV21-1
clone_size: NA
j_call: TRBJ2-3
cdr3_nt: TGTGCCAGCAGCAATGGCGCAAAGGTACCGGGACACCTAAAAGCTCTTAGCACAGATACGCAGTATTTT
cdr3_aa: CASSNGAKVPGHLKALSTDTQYF

d_call: NA
v_call: TRBV2
clone_size: NA
j_call: TRBJ1-2
cdr3_nt: TGTGCCAGCAGTCCAGCTGCTAACTATGGCTACACCTTC
cdr3_aa: CASSPAANYGYTF

d_call: NA
v_call: TRBV11-2
clone_size: NA
j_call: TRBJ1-1
cdr3_nt: TGTGCCAGCAGCACGACAAGAATTGACACTGAAGCTTTCTTT
cdr3_aa: CASSTTRIDTEAFF

d_call: NA
v_call: TRBV5-1
clone_size: NA
j_call: TRBJ1-4
cdr3_nt: TGCGCCAGCAGCTTGCGAGCGGGGGTTAATGAAAAACTGTTTTTT
cdr3_aa: CASSLRAGVNEKLFF